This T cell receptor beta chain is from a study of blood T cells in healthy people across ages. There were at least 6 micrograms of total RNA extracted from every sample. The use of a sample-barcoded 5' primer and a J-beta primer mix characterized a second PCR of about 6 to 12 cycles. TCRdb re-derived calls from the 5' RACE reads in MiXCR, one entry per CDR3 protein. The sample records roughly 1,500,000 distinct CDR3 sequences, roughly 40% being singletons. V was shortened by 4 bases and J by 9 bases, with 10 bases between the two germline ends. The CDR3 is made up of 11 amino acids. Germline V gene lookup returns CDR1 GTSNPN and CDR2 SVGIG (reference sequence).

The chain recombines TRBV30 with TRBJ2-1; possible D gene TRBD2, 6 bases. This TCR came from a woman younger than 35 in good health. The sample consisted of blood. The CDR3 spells CAWTTEGEQFF. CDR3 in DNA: TGTGCCTGGACAACGGAGGGTGAGCAGTTCTTC.